Below, 5 T cell receptor beta chains from the same sample are listed, as sequenced in a study of human T cells and chemical hapten exposure. One entry per CDR3 protein, called by TCRdb with MiXCR from the RACE reads. The sample contains roughly 380,000 distinct CDR3 sequences, about 6% of which appear only once. Sample time point: patch test 2, 6 weeks after DPC sensitization. The treatment is: therapeutic diphenylcyclopropenone sensitization with weekly scalp DPC. The material was whole blood, obtained in connection with sensitization to the hapten diphenylcyclopropenone (DPC). The receptors were gathered from a woman in her late teens or twenties with alopecia areata. Some clones in this sample may be carry-over from other donors' samples.

This clonotype was counted many times. The chain combines TRBV12-3 or TRBV12-4 with TRBJ1-2; the match to TRBD1 covers 8 bases. CDR3 length: 14 residues. The V gene end was trimmed by 5 bases and the J gene end by 4 bases; junction bases not matched to a gene: 6. CDR3 in amino acids: CASSLQGAAYGYTF. The CDR3 bases are TGTGCCAGCAGTCTTCAGGGGGCCGCCTATGGCTACACCTTC.

The chain uses TRBV2 and TRBJ2-1; 11 nucleotides line up with TRBD2. The J segment lost 9 bases and the V segment lost 2 bases, leaving 6 bases of the junction unmatched. CDR3 length equals 15 residues. Per the germline V gene, CDR1 is SNHLY and CDR2 is FYNNEI. The CDR3 here is CASSEPSGGRSEQFF. For the CDR3, the DNA is TGTGCCAGCAGTGAACCTAGCGGGGGGCGTAGTGAGCAGTTCTTC.

This clonotype was seen only a few times. The J gene is TRBJ2-5, the V gene TRBV12-3 or TRBV12-4; no clear D. The CDR3 spans 16 residues. Trimming left V 6 bases short and J 6 bases short, with 23 bases between. The CDR3 protein is CASSHPAGVVIQTQYF. In DNA form, the CDR3 reads TGTGCCAGCAGCCACCCAGCTGGGGTCGTCATCCAGACCCAGTACTTC.

This clonotype was detected a few times. The chain employs TRBV3-1 and TRBJ2-5, with D possibly matching TRBD2 (5 bases). Germline CDR1 LGHDT, CDR2 YNNKEL (reference sequence). The CDR3 is 13 amino acids. The ends were cut back, 2 bases at V and 4 bases at J, with 8 bases in the middle. In DNA form, the CDR3 reads TGTGCCAGCAGCCAAACTAGTTCAGAGACCCAGTACTTC. Its translation is CASSQTSSETQYF.

This clonotype was recorded many times. The chain recombines TRBV28 with TRBJ2-5, with a tentative D call TRBD2 (6 bases). Per the germline V gene, CDR1 is MDHEN and CDR2 is SYDVKM. Trimming pared 5 bases from V and 3 bases from J, leaving 13 bases between. The CDR3 is 14 residues long. The CDR3 region has the DNA TGTGCCAGCAGTCCCTGGGACTTAAAAGAGACCCAGTACTTC. Its translation: CASSPWDLKETQYF.